This TCR beta chain stems from a study of siplizumab effects on memory and regulatory T cells. Broader study findings: There appeared to be greater diversity in naive T cells than in memory cells, and naive T cells seemed major contributors to the alloresponse. With siplizumab, Treg-derived clones averaged about 71% of mappable alloreactive CD4+ clones, versus 26.9% in controls. Siplizumab, the agent tested, significantly reduced alloreactive sequences traceable to unstimulated CD4+ memory cells.

Profiled with immunoSEQ multiplex PCR; TCRdb holds only in-frame clones, not every one. Of 90,000 to 120,000 clones in the sample, under 95% were seen once. CDR1 is SGHRS, CDR2 YFSETQ, per germline. Trimming removed 0 bases from V and 3 bases from J; junction bases left unmatched: 3. The CDR3 length is 15 residues. Remarks on this clone: Its cognate antigen is unknown.

The source of this sequence is a human donor in good health. J is TRBJ2-3 and V is TRBV5-1; 8 bases line up with TRBD2. The sequencing input was Tregs sorted from blood. DNA for the CDR3: TGCGCCAGCAGCTTGGGACTAGCGAGGACAGATACGCAGTATTTT. Translation gives CASSLGLARTDTQYF. Combining the CDR3 with reference TRBV5-1 and TRBJ2-3 gives the whole variable domain KAGVTQTPRYLIKTRGQQVTLSCSPISGHRSVSWYQQTPGQGLQFLFEYFSETQRNKGNFPGRFSGRQFSNSRSEMNVSTLELGDSALYLCASSLGLARTDTQYFGPGTRLTVL.